The 4 T cell receptor beta chains below come from one sample, sequenced in a study of T cell responses to AZD1222 COVID-19 vaccine. Some clones are missing from TCRdb's copy, which holds only in-frame ones; the method was immunoSEQ multiplex PCR. Of 140,000 to 150,000 clones in the sample, about 92% are singletons; the top ten hold roughly 12%. The sample was peripheral blood, taken after recovery from COVID-19. These receptors all stem from an adult who had recovered from COVID-19.

The chain couples TRBV27 to TRBJ2-7; D unresolved. V was trimmed by 8 bases and J by 2 bases, leaving 10 bases between them. This CDR3 has 12 amino acids. Germline V gene lookup returns CDR1 MNHEY and CDR2 SMNVEV (reference sequence). The CDR3 spells CASYAVPYEQYF. CDR3 in DNA: TGTGCCAGCTACGCGGTCCCCTACGAGCAGTACTTC.

This chain uses TRBV27 with TRBJ1-2; D call uncertain. Germline V gene lookup returns CDR1 MNHEY and CDR2 SMNVEV (reference sequence). The length of the CDR3 is 14 residues. V was pared by 6 bases and J by 2 bases, with 13 bases between. The CDR3 spells CASRPLGNNYGYTF. The CDR3 DNA follows: TGTGCCAGCAGACCCCTAGGGAACAACTATGGCTACACCTTC.

The genes are TRBV25-1 and TRBJ2-1; D possibly uses TRBD1 or TRBD2 (5 bases each). There are 16 residues in the CDR3. Looked up from germline, CDR1 is MGHDK and CDR2 is SYGVNS. V was trimmed by 1 base and J by 6 bases, leaving 16 bases between them. As DNA, the CDR3 is TGTGCCAGCAGTGAATGGGGACCGCTAGTGGGCAATGAGCAGTTCTTC. Encoded protein: CASSEWGPLVGNEQFF.

J is TRBJ1-5 and V is TRBV27; 8 positions agree with TRBD1. From germline, CDR1 is MNHEY and CDR2 SMNVEV (reference sequence). This CDR3 is built from 16 residues. With V trimmed by 5 bases and J by 3 bases, 9 bases remained unmatched. The CDR3 DNA reads TGTGCCAGCAGTGGGGGGGGGACAGGTCACAATCAGCCCCAGCATTTT. Translating it yields CASSGGGTGHNQPQHF.